This TCR beta chain was recorded in a study of blood T cell repertoires in COVID-19. Study overall: The samples span acute and convalescent COVID-19 from the United States, Italy and Spain. The cDNA or gDNA used as material had been derived from T cells, B-cell-depleted T cells, or PBMCs.

Trimming took 4 bases from V and 0 from J, leaving 17 bases between them. Germline V gene sequence: CDR1 SQVTM, CDR2 ANQGSEA. CDR3 size: 16 residues. Original methodology: Estimates of nucleated cell counts were drawn from the amplification of reference gene primers. Using immunoSEQ multiplex PCR, the repertoire was profiled, and TCRdb retains in-frame clones only, with some absent. V, J and clone size are taken as reported in that table, and D and trimming were inferred from the DNA itself. The sample has 200,000 to 250,000 clones, 80% to 90% seen once. The TCR originated in a man younger than 45 with active or convalescent COVID-19. The material sequenced was peripheral blood. This chain uses TRBV29-1 with TRBJ2-3; D perhaps matches TRBD1 (6 bases). The CDR3 is CSVVFGNRASTDTQYF. The CDR3 DNA is TGCAGCGTTGTGTTCGGGAACAGGGCCAGCACAGATACGCAGTATTTT.